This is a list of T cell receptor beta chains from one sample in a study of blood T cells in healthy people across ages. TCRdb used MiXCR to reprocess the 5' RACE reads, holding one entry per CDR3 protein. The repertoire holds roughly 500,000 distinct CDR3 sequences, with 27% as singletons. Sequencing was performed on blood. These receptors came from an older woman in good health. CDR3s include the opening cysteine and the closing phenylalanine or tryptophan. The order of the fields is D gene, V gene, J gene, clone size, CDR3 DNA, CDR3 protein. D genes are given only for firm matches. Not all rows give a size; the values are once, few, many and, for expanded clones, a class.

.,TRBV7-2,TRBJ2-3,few,TGTGCCAGCAGCTTAGGAGTCGGAGGCACAGATACGCAGTATTTT,CASSLGVGGTDTQYF
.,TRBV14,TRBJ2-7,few,TGTGCCAGCAGCCAAGGGAGGGGCCCTACCTACGAGCAGTACTTC,CASSQGRGPTYEQYF
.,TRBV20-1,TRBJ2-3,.,TGCAGTGCTAGACGGGGGTCCCCAGATACGCAGTATTTT,CSARRGSPDTQYF
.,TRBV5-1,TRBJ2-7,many,TGCGCCAGCAGCTCTCACAGGGACTCCTACGAGCAGTACTTC,CASSSHRDSYEQYF
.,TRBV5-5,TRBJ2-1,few,TGTGCCAGCAGCATCACGGCAGGGCACAATGAGCAGTTCTTC,CASSITAGHNEQFF
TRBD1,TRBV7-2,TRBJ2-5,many,TGTGCCAGCCGAAAGCCAGGGGGAGAGACCCAGTACTTC,CASRKPGGETQYF
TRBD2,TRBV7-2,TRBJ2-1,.,TGTGCCAGCAGCTTGATAGCGGGGAACCACAATGAGCAGTTCTTC,CASSLIAGNHNEQFF
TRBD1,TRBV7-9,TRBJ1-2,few,TGTGCCAGCAGCTTACAGGGGGCTGGTGGCTATGGCTACACCTTC,CASSLQGAGGYGYTF
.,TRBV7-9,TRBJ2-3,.,TGTGCCAGCAGCTTAGGCGGGGGCCAGTACACAGATACGCAGTATTTT,CASSLGGGQYTDTQYF
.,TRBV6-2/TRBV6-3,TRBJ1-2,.,TGTGCCAGCAGTTCCGACTACGGCGACTATGGCTACGCCTTC,CASSSDYGDYGYAF
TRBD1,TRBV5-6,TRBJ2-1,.,TGTGCCAGCAGCGTAAGCGGACAGGGGACTACTAGGGATGAGCAGTTCTTC,CASSVSGQGTTRDEQFF
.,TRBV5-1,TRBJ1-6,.,TGCGCCAGCAGCTTGGAGGCAGCTACAACCAATTCACCCCTCCACTTT,CASSLEAATTNSPLHF
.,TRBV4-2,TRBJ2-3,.,TGTGCCAGCAGCCAAGATGGCCAGTCCACAGATACGCAGTATTTT,CASSQDGQSTDTQYF
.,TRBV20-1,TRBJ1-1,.,TGCAGTGCTTACGCTTGGGGCGGTAACACTGAAGCTTTCTTT,CSAYAWGGNTEAFF